This entry describes one T cell receptor (beta chain). The CDR3 contains 15 residues. In germline, CDR1 is LNHDA, CDR2 SQIVND (reference sequence). Between the trimmed V and J ends, which lost 2 bases and 1 base, there was a span of 10 bases. The sample belongs to a study of blood T cell repertoires in COVID-19. Study background: Samples of COVID-19 (acute and convalescent) were obtained from the United States, Italy and Spain. The cDNA or gDNA used as material had been derived from T cells, B-cell-depleted T cells, or PBMCs.

The repertoire was sequenced with immunoSEQ multiplex PCR; TCRdb's copy has only in-frame clones and lacks some. The sample shows about 210,000 clones, 81% of them seen only once. Participants came from fewer than 25 US areas, aged roughly 18 to 89 years. V gene TRBV19 combines with J gene TRBJ2-3; a weak D match, TRBD2 (6 bases). The sequenced material came from PBMCs or T cells enriched from blood (not recorded which). This TCR was sampled from a man in his forties or fifties who had recovered from COVID-19. The CDR3 loop reads CASSIWRGRTDTQYF. As DNA, the CDR3 is TGTGCCAGTAGTATATGGCGGGGCCGCACAGATACGCAGTATTTT.